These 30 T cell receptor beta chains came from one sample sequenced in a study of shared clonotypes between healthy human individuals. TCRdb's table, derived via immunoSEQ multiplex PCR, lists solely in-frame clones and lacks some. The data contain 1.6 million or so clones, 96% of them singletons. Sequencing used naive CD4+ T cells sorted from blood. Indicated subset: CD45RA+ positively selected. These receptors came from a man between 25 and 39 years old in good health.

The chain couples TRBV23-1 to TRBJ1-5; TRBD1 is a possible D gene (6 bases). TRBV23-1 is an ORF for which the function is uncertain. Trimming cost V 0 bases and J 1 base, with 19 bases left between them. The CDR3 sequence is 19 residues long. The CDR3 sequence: CASSQSLTGTGLSNQPQHF. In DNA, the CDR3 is TGCGCCAGCAGTCAATCCCTGACTGGAACAGGGTTGAGCAATCAGCCCCAGCATTTT.

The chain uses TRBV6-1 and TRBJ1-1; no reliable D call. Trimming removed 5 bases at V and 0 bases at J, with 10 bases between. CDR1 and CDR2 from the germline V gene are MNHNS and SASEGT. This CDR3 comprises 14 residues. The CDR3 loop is CASSRSTVNTEAFF. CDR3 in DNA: TGTGCCAGCAGTCGTTCAACAGTGAACACTGAAGCTTTCTTT.

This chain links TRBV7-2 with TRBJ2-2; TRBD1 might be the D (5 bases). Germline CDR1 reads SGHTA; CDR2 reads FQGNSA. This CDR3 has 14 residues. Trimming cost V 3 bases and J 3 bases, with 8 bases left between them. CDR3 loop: CASSFRQYTGELFF. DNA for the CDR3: TGTGCCAGCAGCTTCCGACAGTACACCGGGGAGCTGTTTTTT.

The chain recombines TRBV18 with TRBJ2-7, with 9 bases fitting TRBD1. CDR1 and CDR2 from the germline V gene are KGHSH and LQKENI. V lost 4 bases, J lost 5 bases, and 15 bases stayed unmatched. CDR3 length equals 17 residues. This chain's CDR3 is CASSLRAPQGAFDEQYF. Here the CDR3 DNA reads TGTGCCAGCTCACTACGGGCCCCACAGGGGGCATTCGACGAGCAGTACTTC.

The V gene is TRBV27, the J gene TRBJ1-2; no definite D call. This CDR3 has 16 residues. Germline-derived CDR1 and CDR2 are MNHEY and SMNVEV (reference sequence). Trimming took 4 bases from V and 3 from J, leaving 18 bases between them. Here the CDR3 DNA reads TGTGCCAGCAGTTCCAGCTATCCACGCACCCACTATGGCTACACCTTC. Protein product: CASSSSYPRTHYGYTF.

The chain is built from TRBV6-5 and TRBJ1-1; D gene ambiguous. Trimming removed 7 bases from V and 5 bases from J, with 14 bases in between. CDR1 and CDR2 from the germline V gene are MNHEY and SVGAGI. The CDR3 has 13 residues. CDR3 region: CASIPPGETEAFF. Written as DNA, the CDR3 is TGTGCCAGCATCCCCCCCGGGGAAACTGAAGCTTTCTTT.

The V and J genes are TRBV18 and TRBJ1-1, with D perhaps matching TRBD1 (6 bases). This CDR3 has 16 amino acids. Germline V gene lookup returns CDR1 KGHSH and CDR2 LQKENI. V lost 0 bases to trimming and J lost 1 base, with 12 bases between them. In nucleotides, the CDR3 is TGTGCCAGCTCACCACCGGGGGGGCGAGGGAACACTGAAGCTTTCTTT. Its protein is CASSPPGGRGNTEAFF.

The CDR3 DNA sequence: TGCGCCAGCGGAACCAACTACGAGCAGTACTTC. Amino acids: CASGTNYEQYF. The V call is TRBV5-1, the J call TRBJ2-7; D not certain. Germline V gene lookup returns CDR1 SGHRS and CDR2 YFSETQ. The length of the CDR3 is 11 residues. V was pared by 7 bases and J by 3 bases, with 8 bases between.

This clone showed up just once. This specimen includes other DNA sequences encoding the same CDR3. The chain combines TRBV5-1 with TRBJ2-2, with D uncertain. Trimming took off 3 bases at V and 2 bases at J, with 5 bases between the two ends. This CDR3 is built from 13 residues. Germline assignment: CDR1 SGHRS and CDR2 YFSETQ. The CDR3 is CASSSQNTGELFF. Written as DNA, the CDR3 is TGCGCCAGCAGCTCCCAAAACACCGGGGAGCTGTTTTTT.

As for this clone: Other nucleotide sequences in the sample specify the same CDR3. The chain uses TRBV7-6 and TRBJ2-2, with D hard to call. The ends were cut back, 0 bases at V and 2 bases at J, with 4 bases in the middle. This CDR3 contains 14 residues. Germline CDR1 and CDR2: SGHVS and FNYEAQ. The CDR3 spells CASSLAGNTGELFF. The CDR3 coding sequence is TGTGCCAGCAGCTTAGCGGGAAACACCGGGGAGCTGTTTTTT.

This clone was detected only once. This CDR3 reads CAIKVSPEETQYF. CDR3 DNA: TGTGCCATCAAGGTCTCGCCGGAGGAGACCCAGTACTTC. The chain employs TRBV10-3 and TRBJ2-5; D gene uncertain. Trimming pared 7 bases from V and 5 bases from J, leaving 14 bases between. Germline loops: CDR1 ENHRY, CDR2 SYGVKD. The CDR3 is 13 residues long.

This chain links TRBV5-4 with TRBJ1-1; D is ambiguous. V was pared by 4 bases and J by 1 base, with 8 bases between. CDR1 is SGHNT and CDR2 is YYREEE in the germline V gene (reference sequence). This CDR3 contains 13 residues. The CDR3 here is CASSATENTEAFF. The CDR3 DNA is TGTGCCAGCAGCGCTACAGAGAACACTGAAGCTTTCTTT.

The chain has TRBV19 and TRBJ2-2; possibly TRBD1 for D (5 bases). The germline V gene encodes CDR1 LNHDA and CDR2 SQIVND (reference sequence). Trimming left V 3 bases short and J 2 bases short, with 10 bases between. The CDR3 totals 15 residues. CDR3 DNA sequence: TGTGCCAGTAGTATTTGGGGCCCCAACACCGGGGAGCTGTTTTTT. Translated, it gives CASSIWGPNTGELFF.

CDR3 DNA sequence: TGTGCCATCAGTGGGCCGACTAGCGGGAGTGTGGACCGTCGGCACAATGAGCAGTTCTTC. Its protein is CAISGPTSGSVDRRHNEQFF. V gene TRBV10-3 combines with J gene TRBJ2-1; TRBD2 agrees at 12 bases. J lost 5 bases, V lost 4 bases, and 18 bases had no gene match. CDR1 and CDR2 from the germline V gene are ENHRY and SYGVKD. The CDR3 is 20 amino acids.

As DNA, the CDR3 is TGTGCCAGCAGACCCTCAGGGCGGAATGAGCAGTTCTTC. Translating gives CASRPSGRNEQFF. The chain has TRBV27 and TRBJ2-1; D possibly corresponds to TRBD1 (5 bases). Per the germline V gene, CDR1 is MNHEY and CDR2 is SMNVEV (reference sequence). Trimming pared 6 bases from V and 7 bases from J, leaving 13 bases between. This CDR3 has 13 residues.

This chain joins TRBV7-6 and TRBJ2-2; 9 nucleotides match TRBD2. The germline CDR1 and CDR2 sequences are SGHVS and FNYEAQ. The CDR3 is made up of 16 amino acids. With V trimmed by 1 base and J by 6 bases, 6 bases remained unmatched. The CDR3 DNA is TGTGCCAGCAGCTTAGTTGCGGGAGGGAAGTCCGGGGAGCTGTTTTTT. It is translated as CASSLVAGGKSGELFF.

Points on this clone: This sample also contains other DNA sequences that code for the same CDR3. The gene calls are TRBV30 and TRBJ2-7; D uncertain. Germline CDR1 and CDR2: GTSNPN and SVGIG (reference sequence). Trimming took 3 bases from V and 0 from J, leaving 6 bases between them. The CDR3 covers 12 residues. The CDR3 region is CAWSGTSYEQYF. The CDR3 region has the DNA TGTGCCTGGAGCGGAACCTCCTACGAGCAGTACTTC. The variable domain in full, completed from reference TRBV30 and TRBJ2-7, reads SQTIHQWPATLVQPVGSPLSLECTVEGTSNPNLYWYRQAAGRGLQLLFYSVGIGQISSEVPQNLSASRPQDRQFILSSKKLLLSDSGFYLCAWSGTSYEQYFGPGTRLTVT.

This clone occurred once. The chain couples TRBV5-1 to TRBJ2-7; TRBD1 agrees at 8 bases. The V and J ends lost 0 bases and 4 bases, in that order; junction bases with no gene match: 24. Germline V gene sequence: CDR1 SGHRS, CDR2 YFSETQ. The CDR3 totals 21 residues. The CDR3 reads CASSLATLSILWGQDPYEQYF. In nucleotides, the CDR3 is TGCGCCAGCAGCTTGGCGACATTATCCATCCTGTGGGGACAGGACCCGTACGAGCAGTACTTC.

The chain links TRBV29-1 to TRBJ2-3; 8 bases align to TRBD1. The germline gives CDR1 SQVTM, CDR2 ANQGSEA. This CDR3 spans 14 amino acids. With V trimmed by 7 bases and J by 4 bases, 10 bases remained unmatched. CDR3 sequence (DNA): TGCAGCGCCTCCGGGACAGGAAGTCCAGATACGCAGTATTTT. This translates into CSASGTGSPDTQYF.

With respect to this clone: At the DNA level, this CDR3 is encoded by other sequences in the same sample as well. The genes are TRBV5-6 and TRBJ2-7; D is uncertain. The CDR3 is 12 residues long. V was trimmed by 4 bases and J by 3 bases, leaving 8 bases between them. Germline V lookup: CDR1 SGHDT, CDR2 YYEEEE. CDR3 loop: CASSLSGYEQYF. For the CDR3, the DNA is TGTGCCAGCAGCCTGTCGGGCTACGAGCAGTACTTC.

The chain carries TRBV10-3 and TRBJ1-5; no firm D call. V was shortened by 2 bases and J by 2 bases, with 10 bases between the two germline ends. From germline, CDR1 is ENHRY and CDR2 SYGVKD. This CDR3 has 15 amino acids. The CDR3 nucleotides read TGTGCCATCAGTGAGCTGGGAATGGGCAATCAGCCCCAGCATTTT. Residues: CAISELGMGNQPQHF.

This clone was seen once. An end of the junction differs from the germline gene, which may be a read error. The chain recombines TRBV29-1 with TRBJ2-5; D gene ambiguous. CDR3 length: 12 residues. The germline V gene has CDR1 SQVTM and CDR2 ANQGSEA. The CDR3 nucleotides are TGCAGCGTTGTCACCAACCAAGAGGCCCAGTACTTC. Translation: CSVVTNQEAQYF.

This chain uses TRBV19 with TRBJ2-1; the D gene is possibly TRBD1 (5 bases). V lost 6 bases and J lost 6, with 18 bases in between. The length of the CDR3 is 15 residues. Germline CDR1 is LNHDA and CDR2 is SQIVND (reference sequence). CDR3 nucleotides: TGTGCCAGTAGCCTCCTCAAGGGGCTCTTCAATGAGCAGTTCTTC. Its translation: CASSLLKGLFNEQFF.

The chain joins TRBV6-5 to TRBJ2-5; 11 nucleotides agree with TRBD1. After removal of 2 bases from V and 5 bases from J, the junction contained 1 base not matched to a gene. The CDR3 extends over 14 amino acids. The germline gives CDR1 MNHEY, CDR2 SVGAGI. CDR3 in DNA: TGTGCCAGCAGTTACCGGGACAGGGGGGAGACCCAGTACTTC. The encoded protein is CASSYRDRGETQYF.

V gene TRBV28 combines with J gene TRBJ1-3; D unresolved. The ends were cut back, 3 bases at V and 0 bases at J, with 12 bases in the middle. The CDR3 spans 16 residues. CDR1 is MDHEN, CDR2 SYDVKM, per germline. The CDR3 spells CASSLTGYSSGNTIYF. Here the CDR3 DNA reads TGTGCCAGCAGTTTGACGGGTTACTCCTCTGGAAACACCATATATTTT.

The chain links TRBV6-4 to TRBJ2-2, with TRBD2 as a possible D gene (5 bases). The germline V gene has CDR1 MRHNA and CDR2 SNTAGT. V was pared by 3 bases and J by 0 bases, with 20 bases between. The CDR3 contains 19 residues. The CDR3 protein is CASSEAGPRGPANTGELFF. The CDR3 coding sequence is TGTGCCAGCAGTGAGGCGGGCCCTCGAGGCCCCGCGAACACCGGGGAGCTGTTTTTT.

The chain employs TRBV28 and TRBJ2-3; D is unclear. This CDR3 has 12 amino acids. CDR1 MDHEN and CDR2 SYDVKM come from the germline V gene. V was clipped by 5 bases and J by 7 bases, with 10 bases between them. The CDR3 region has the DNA TGTGCCAGCAGTCCTGAGTTAAATACGCAGTATTTT. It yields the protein CASSPELNTQYF.

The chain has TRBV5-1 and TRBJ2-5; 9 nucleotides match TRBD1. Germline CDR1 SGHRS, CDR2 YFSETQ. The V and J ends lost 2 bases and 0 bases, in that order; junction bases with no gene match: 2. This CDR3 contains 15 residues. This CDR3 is CASSFGTGYQETQYF. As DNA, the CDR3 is TGCGCCAGCAGCTTCGGGACAGGGTACCAAGAGACCCAGTACTTC. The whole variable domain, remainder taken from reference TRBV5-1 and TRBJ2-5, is KAGVTQTPRYLIKTRGQQVTLSCSPISGHRSVSWYQQTPGQGLQFLFEYFSETQRNKGNFPGRFSGRQFSNSRSEMNVSTLELGDSALYLCASSFGTGYQETQYFGPGTRLLVL.

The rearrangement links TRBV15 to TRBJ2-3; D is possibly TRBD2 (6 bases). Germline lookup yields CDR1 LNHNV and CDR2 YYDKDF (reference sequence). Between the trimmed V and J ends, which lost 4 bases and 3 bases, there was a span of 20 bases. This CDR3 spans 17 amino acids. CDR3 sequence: CATSTGGSSDGTDTQYF. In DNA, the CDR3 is TGTGCCACCAGCACCGGAGGGAGTTCCGATGGGACAGATACGCAGTATTTT.

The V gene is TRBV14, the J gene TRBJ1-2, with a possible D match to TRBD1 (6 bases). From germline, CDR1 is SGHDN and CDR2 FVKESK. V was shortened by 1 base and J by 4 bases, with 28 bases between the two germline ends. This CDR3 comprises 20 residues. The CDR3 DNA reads TGTGCCAGCAGCCAAGTTTTTCAGGGGAGCCCCAGGACTGGCGGCTATGGCTACACCTTC. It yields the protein CASSQVFQGSPRTGGYGYTF.